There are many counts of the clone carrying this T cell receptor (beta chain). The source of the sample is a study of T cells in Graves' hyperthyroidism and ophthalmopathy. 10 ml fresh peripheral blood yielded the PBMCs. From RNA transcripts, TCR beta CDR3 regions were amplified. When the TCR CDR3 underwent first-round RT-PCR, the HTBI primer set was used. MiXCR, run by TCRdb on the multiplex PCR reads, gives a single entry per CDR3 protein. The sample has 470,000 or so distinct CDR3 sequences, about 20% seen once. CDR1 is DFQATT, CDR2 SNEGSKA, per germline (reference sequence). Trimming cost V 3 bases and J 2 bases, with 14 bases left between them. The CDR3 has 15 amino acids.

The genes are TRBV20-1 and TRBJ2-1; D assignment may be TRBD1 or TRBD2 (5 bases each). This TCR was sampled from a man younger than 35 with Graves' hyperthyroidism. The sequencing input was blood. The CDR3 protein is CSARPARGAYNEQFF. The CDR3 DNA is TGCAGTGCTAGGCCTGCGCGAGGGGCCTACAATGAGCAGTTCTTC.